The 2 T cell receptor beta chains reported below all come from one sample, sequenced in a study of T cells in tuberculosis. Sequencing was performed with immunoSEQ multiplex PCR; in TCRdb, only in-frame clones are kept and a portion is missing. The table lists tens of thousands of clones, just over 90% of them singletons. The sequencing sample was made of PBMCs. The receptors were gathered from a donor aged 10-29 years with latent tuberculosis or without tuberculosis infection.

The genes are TRBV10-3 and TRBJ1-6; D is perhaps TRBD1 (5 bases). CDR3 size: 14 residues. Trimming stripped 6 bases from V and 5 bases from J, with 11 bases between. Germline CDR1 is ENHRY and CDR2 is SYGVKD. The CDR3 coding sequence is TGTGCCATCAGGGGGGAGGGAGATAATTCACCCCTCCACTTT. Protein: CAIRGEGDNSPLHF.

This chain uses TRBV5-5 with TRBJ1-1; D unresolved. The CDR3 consists of 13 residues. CDR1 is SGHKS, CDR2 YYEKEE, per germline (reference sequence). Trimming removed 1 base at V and 7 bases at J, with 11 bases between. The CDR3 bases are TGTGCCAGCAGCTTGACCCTCCACGGTGAAGCTTTCTTT. This encodes CASSLTLHGEAFF. The variable domain in full, with the rest retrieved from reference TRBV5-5 and TRBJ1-1, is DAGVTQSPTHLIKTRGQQVTLRCSPISGHKSVSWYQQVLGQGPQFIFQYYEKEERGRGNFPDRFSARQFPNYSSELNVNALLLGDSALYLCASSLTLHGEAFFGQGTRLTVV.